The source of this T cell receptor beta chain is a study of identical twins. Broader study findings: Invariant cells of the MAIT and iNKT types might have partly distorted the zero-insertion analyses. Beta out-of-frame sequences showed weaker excess twin sharing. In cord blood, abundant beta clonotypes had fewer insertions; memory showed no trend.

A universal primer site came from template switching; cDNA carried unique molecular identifiers. A single record per CDR3 protein comes from TCRdb applying MiXCR to the 5' RACE reads. The sample shows around 250,000 distinct CDR3 sequences, around 6.6% of them seen only once. The germline V gene encodes CDR1 MDHEN and CDR2 SYDVKM. The CDR3 runs to 18 residues. V shed 5 bases, J shed 2 bases, and the junction held 14 bases outside the gene matches. This clonotype occurred a few times. The antigen is unknown. A further study also used this sample, focusing on yellow fever vaccine responses in identical twins.

The material sequenced was memory (CD45RO+) T cells sorted from blood. This clonotype was sampled from a woman aged 18-29 years in good health. The gene calls are TRBV28 and TRBJ2-2; TRBD1 agrees at 7 bases. For the CDR3, the DNA is TGTGCCAGCAGTCCTACGGGGACAGTGAGCCTAAACACCGGGGAGCTGTTTTTT. Its translation is CASSPTGTVSLNTGELFF.